A selection of T cell receptor beta chains follows, all from one sample in a study of immune evolution from preneoplasia to lung adenocarcinoma. Measured with immunoSEQ multiplex PCR; TCRdb has only the in-frame clones, and not every one. The data contain some 4,000 clones, around 74% of them singletons. Material: FFPE lung adenocarcinoma in situ tissue. The receptor set was obtained from a person aged 60-80 years with lung adenocarcinoma. CDR3s include the opening cysteine and the closing phenylalanine or tryptophan. The D gene is left open where the match is weak. Size tells how often a clone was seen (once, few, many) or the class of an expanded clone, and some rows leave it out.

j_gene	abundance	v_gene	d_gene	CDR3nt	CDR3aa
TRBJ1-2	.	TRBV5-4	.	TGTGCCAGCAGCACCCCACCCCAGGACAACTATGGCTACACCTTC	CASSTPPQDNYGYTF
TRBJ2-1	.	TRBV7-9	.	TGTGCCAGCAGCCCCTCTAACAATGAGCAGTTCTTC	CASSPSNNEQFF
TRBJ2-7	.	TRBV6-1	.	TGTGCCAGCAGACCGTCATGGGGATCCTACGAGCAGTACTTC	CASRPSWGSYEQYF
TRBJ2-1	.	TRBV19	.	TGTGCCAGTAGTAACCGGGTAAGCTCCTACAATGAGCAGTTCTTC	CASSNRVSSYNEQFF
TRBJ1-5	.	TRBV6-5	.	TGTGCCAGCAGCTCACAGGGCGATCAGCCCCAGCATTTT	CASSSQGDQPQHF
TRBJ1-5	.	TRBV19	.	TGTGCCAGTAGTATCGGGGATAACAATCAGCCCCAGCATTTT	CASSIGDNNQPQHF
TRBJ1-1	.	TRBV6-5	.	TGTGCCAGCACCGGTACAGGGACGCGACAGGCTTTCTTT	CASTGTGTRQAFF
TRBJ1-6	.	TRBV11-2	.	TGTGCCAGCAGCTTTCAAGTTAATTCACCCCTCCACTTT	CASSFQVNSPLHF
TRBJ2-5	once	TRBV10-3	.	TGTGCCATCAGGGCATCGGAGACCCAGTACTTC	CAIRASETQYF
TRBJ2-3	few	TRBV7-2	.	TGTGCCAGCAGCTTATCTATCACAGATACGCAGTATTTT	CASSLSITDTQYF
TRBJ2-2	.	TRBV27	.	TGTGCCAGCAGTTTGTGGGCGGACAGCCTGGACACCGGGGAGCTGTTTTTT	CASSLWADSLDTGELFF
TRBJ1-2	.	TRBV14	TRBD1	TGTGCCAGCAGCCCTGACAGGGGCCGGGGCTACACCTTC	CASSPDRGRGYTF
TRBJ2-2	.	TRBV7-9	TRBD1	TGTGCCAGCAAACCCCCGGGACAGGGGAACACCGGGGAGCTGTTTTTT	CASKPPGQGNTGELFF
TRBJ1-1	.	TRBV5-1	.	TGCGCCAGCAAGTGGGGATCCCCGAACACTGAAGCTTTCTTT	CASKWGSPNTEAFF
TRBJ2-2	.	TRBV28	TRBD1	TGTGCCAGCAGTTTGGAGACAGGGATGAGCGGGGAGCTGTTTTTT	CASSLETGMSGELFF
TRBJ2-1	.	TRBV7-2	TRBD1	TGTGCCAGCAGCTCAGGGGGCAATGAGCAGTTCTTC	CASSSGGNEQFF
TRBJ1-6	.	TRBV11-3	TRBD1	TGTGCCAGCAGCTATGGGACAGGGGGTTCACCCCTCCACTTT	CASSYGTGGSPLHF
TRBJ2-1	few	TRBV27	.	TGTGCCAGCAGTTTGGGGGACTTCCGATACAATGAGCAGTTCTTC	CASSLGDFRYNEQFF
TRBJ1-2	once	TRBV4-2	.	TGTGCCAGCAGCCAAGAGGGGGCCCTTGGCTACACCTTC	CASSQEGALGYTF
TRBJ1-3	few	TRBV6-1	.	TGTGCCAGCAGTCAACATCAAGGAAACACCATATATTTT	CASSQHQGNTIYF
TRBJ2-5	.	TRBV5-4	TRBD1	TGTGCCAGCAGCTTGGGGGTGCAGTGGACAGGGGGCGGAGAGACCCAGTACTTC	CASSLGVQWTGGGETQYF
TRBJ2-7	few	TRBV7-2	TRBD1	TGTGCCAGCAGCTTAGTGACAGGGGGTTCCTACGAGCAGTACTTC	CASSLVTGGSYEQYF
TRBJ2-7	large	TRBV27	TRBD1	TGTGCCAGCAGCGCGGAGACAGGGAGCTCCTACGAGCAGTACTTC	CASSAETGSSYEQYF
TRBJ2-7	.	TRBV2	.	TGTGCCAGCAGTGGTCGGGGACGACAGGCCTACGAGCAGTACTTC	CASSGRGRQAYEQYF